The clone carrying this TCR beta chain was found a few times. The sample belongs to a study of blood T cell repertoires in COVID-19. For the study at large: Whether acute or convalescent, the COVID-19 samples came from the United States, Italy and Spain.

Profiled with immunoSEQ multiplex PCR; TCRdb holds only in-frame clones, not every one. Of about 170,000 clones listed, around four fifths are singletons. Germline assignment: CDR1 LGHDT and CDR2 YNNKEL (reference sequence). Deletions cut 2 bases from V and 1 base from J, with 15 bases between. This CDR3 spans 17 amino acids. This TCR derives from a man aged 35-49 years who had recovered from COVID-19. The sample was peripheral blood. The chain employs TRBV3-1 (or the pseudogene TRBV3-2) and TRBJ1-3; a weak D match, TRBD1 (5 bases). Written as DNA, the CDR3 is TGTGCCAGCAGCCAATCTTCAGGGCGTTGGTCTGGAAACACCATATATTTT. This sequence encodes CASSQSSGRWSGNTIYF.